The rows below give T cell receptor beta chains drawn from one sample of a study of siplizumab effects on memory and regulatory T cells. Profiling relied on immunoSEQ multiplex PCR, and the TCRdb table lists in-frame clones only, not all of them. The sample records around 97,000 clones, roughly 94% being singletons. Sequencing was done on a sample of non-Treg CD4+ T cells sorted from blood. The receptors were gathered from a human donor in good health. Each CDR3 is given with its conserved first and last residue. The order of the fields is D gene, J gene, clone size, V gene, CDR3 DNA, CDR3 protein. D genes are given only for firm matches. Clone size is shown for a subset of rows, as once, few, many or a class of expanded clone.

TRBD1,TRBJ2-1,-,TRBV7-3,TGTGCCAGCAGCTTACTCGGACAGGGGCGGGATGAGCAGTTCTTC,CASSLLGQGRDEQFF
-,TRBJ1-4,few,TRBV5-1,TGCGCCAGCAGCTTGGCCGGGGGCGGAGGCGAAAAACTGTTTTTT,CASSLAGGGGEKLFF
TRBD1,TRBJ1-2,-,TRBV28,TGTGCCAGCAGACCTTCTCCGGGACAGGGAATGTATGGCTACACCTTC,CASRPSPGQGMYGYTF
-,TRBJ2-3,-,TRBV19,TGTGCCAGTAGTATTTCATTTGGGGCGGGACGAACAGATACGCAGTATTTT,CASSISFGAGRTDTQYF
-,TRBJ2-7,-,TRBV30,TGTGCCTGGAGCCCACATCGCCCGGAGCAGTACTTC,CAWSPHRPEQYF
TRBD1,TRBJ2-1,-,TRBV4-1,TGCGCCAGCAGCCGGGATAAGGACAGGGTAGTTTCGGGTTTGTACAATGAGCAGTTCTTC,CASSRDKDRVVSGLYNEQFF
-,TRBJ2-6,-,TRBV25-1,TGTGCCAACAGTGGTTCCTCGCTTTCTGGGGCCAACGTCCTGACTTTC,CANSGSSLSGANVLTF
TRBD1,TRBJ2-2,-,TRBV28,TGTGCCAGCAGTTTATTCCAACCACGGGGACAGGGGTTCCCCGGGGAGCTGTTTTTT,CASSLFQPRGQGFPGELFF
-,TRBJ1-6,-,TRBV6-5,TGTGCCAGCAGTGACGATATGAAAAGTTCACCCCTCCACTTT,CASSDDMKSSPLHF
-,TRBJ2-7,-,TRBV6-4,TGTGCCACCCCAAGATTGGGCAGGGTGCCCTACGAGCAGTACTTC,CATPRLGRVPYEQYF